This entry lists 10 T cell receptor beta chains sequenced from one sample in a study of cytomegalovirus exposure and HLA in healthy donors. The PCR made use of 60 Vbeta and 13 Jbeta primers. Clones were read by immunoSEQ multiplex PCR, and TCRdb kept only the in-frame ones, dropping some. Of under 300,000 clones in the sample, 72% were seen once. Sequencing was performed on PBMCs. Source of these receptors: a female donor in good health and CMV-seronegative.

CDR3 residues: CASREPGLVKLFF. The DNA of the CDR3 is TGTGCCAGCAGGGAGCCGGGACTAGTGAAGCTGTTTTTT. V usage is TRBV11-3 and J usage is TRBJ2-2; 8 nucleotides line up with TRBD2. The V and J ends lost 6 bases and 12 bases, in that order; junction bases with no gene match: 9. Germline-derived CDR1 and CDR2 are SGHNT and YENEEA. The CDR3 is made up of 13 amino acids.

The DNA of the CDR3 is TGTGCCAGCAGTCAGACAGGCGTCGGGACTGAAGCTTTCTTT. Protein: CASSQTGVGTEAFF. V gene TRBV7-6 combines with J gene TRBJ1-1; D is possibly TRBD1 (6 bases). V was clipped by 6 bases and J by 5 bases, with 16 bases between them. CDR1 is SGHVS and CDR2 is FNYEAQ in the germline V gene. The CDR3 runs to 14 residues.

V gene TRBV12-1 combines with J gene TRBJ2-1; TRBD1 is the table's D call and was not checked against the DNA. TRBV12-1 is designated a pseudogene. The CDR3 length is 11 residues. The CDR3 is CASSLDPGGFF. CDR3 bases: TGTGCCAGCAGCCTCGACCCAGGGGGGTTCTTC.

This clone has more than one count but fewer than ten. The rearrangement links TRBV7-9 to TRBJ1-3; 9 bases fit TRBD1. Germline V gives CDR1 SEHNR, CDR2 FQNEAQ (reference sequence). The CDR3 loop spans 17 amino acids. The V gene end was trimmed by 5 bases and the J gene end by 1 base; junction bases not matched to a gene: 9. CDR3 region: CASSPSTGGTSGNTIYF. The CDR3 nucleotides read TGTGCCAGCAGCCCATCGACAGGGGGAACTTCTGGAAACACCATATATTTT. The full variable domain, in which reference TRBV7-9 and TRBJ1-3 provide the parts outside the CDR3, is DTGVSQNPRHKITKRGQNVTFRCDPISEHNRLYWYRQTLGQGPEFLTYFQNEAQLEKSRLLSDRFSAERPKGSFSTLEIQRTEQGDSAMYLCASSPSTGGTSGNTIYFGEGSWLTVV.

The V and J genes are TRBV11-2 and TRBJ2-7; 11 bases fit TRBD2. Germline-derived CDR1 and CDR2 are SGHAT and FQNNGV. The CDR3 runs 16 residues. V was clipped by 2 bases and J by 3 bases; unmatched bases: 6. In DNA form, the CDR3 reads TGTGCCAGCAGCTTAAACGCCGGGACTAGCGGCTACGAGCAGTACTTC. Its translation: CASSLNAGTSGYEQYF. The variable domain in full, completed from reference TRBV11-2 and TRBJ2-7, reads EAGVAQSPRYKIIEKRQSVAFWCNPISGHATLYWYQQILGQGPKLLIQFQNNGVVDDSQLPKDRFSAERLKGVDSTLKIQPAKLEDSAVYLCASSLNAGTSGYEQYFGPGTRLTVT.

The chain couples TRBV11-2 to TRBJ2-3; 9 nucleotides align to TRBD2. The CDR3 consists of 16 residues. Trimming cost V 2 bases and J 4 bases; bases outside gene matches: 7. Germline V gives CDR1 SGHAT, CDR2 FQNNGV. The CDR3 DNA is TGTGCCAGCAGCTTAAGTCCGGCTAGCGGGGCAGATACGCAGTATTTT. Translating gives CASSLSPASGADTQYF.

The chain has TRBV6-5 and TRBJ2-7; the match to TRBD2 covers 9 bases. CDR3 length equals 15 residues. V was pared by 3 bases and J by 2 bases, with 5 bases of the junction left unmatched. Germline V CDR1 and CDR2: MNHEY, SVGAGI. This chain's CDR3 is CASSYGAGGTYEQYF. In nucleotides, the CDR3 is TGTGCCAGCAGTTATGGGGCGGGAGGGACCTACGAGCAGTACTTC.

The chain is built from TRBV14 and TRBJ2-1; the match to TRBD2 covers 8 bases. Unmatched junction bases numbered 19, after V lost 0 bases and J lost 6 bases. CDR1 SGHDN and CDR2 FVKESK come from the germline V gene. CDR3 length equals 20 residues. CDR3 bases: TGTGCCAGCAGCCAAGAAATGGGCGGGAGGCCCCCTCGAACGCCCAATGAGCAGTTCTTC. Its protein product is CASSQEMGGRPPRTPNEQFF.

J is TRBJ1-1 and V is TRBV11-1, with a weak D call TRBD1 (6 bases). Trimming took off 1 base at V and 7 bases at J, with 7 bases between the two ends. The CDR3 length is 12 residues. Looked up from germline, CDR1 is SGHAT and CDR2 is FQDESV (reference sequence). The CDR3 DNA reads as TGTGCCAGCAGCTTAGACAGGGTTGAAGCTTTCTTT. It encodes CASSLDRVEAFF.

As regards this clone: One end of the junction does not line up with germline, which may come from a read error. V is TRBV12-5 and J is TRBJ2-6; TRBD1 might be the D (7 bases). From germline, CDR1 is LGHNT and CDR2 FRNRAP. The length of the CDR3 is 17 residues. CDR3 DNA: TGTGCTAGTGGCCCGGAGGGGGCCCTGTCTGTGGCCAACGTCCTGACTTTC. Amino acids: CASGPEGALSVANVLTF.